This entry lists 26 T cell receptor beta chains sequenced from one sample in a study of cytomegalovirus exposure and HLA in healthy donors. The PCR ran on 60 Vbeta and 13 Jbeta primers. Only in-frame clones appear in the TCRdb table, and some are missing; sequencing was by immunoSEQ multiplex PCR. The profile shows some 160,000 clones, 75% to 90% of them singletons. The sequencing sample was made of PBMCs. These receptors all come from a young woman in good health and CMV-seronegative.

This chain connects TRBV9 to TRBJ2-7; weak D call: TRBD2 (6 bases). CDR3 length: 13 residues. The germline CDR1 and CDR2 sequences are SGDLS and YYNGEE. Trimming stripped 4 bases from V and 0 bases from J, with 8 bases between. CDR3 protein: CASSRRVSYEQYF. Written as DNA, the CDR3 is TGTGCCAGCAGCCGGAGGGTCTCCTACGAGCAGTACTTC.

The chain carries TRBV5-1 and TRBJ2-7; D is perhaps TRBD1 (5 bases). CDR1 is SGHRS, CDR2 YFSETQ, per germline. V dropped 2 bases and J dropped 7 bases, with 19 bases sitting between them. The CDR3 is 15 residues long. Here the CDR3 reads CASSFDRHSSREQYF. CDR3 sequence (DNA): TGCGCCAGCAGCTTCGACAGACATTCTTCCAGGGAGCAGTACTTC.

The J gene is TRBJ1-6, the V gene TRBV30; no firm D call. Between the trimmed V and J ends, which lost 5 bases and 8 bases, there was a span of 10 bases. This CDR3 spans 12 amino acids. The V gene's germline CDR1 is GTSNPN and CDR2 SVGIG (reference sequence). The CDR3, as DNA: TGTGCCTGGGGCCGATTGGATTCACCCCTCCACTTT. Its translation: CAWGRLDSPLHF. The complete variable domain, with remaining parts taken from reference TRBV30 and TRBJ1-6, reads SQTIHQWPATLVQPVGSPLSLECTVEGTSNPNLYWYRQAAGRGLQLLFYSVGIGQISSEVPQNLSASRPQDRQFILSSKKLLLSDSGFYLCAWGRLDSPLHFGNGTRLTVT.

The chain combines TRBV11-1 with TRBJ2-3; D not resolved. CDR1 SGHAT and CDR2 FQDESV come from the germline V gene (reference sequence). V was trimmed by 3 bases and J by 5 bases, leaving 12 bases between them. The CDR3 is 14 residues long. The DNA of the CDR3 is TGTGCCAGCAGCTTGATAGCTGTCAGAGATACGCAGTATTTT. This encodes CASSLIAVRDTQYF.

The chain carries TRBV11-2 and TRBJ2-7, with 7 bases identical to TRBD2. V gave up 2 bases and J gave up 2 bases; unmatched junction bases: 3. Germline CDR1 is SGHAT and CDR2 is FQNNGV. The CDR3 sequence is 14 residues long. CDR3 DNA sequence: TGTGCCAGCAGCTTATATCGGGGGGCCTACGAGCAGTACTTC. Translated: CASSLYRGAYEQYF.

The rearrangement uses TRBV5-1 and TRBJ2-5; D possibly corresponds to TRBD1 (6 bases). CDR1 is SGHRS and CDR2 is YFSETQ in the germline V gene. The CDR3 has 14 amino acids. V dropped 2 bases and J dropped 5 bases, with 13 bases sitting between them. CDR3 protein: CASSFPGALETQYF. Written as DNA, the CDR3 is TGCGCCAGCAGCTTCCCAGGGGCTCTGGAGACCCAGTACTTC.

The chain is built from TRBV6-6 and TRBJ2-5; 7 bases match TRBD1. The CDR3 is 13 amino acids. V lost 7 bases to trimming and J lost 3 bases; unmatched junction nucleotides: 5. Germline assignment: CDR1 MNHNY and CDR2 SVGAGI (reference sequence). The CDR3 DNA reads TGTGCCAGCATCCCTACAGGGGAAGAGACCCAGTACTTC. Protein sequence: CASIPTGEETQYF.

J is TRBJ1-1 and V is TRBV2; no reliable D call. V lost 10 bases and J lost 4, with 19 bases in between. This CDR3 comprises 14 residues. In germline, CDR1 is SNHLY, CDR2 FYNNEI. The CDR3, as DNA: TGTGCCACCTCACTTGAGGGCCAAAGCACTGAAGCTTTCTTT. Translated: CATSLEGQSTEAFF.

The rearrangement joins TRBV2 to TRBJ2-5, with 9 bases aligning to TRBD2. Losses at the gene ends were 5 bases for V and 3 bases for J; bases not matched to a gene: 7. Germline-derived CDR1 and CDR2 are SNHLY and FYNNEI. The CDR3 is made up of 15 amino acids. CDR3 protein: CASSFTSGHEETQYF. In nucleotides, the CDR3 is TGTGCCAGCAGTTTTACTAGCGGGCATGAAGAGACCCAGTACTTC.

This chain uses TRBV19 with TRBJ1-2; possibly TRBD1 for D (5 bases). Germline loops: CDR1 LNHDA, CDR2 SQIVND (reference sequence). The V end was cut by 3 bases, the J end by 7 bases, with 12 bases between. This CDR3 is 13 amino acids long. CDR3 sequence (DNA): TGTGCCAGTAGTATTTCGACAGCTCGTGGCTACACCTTC. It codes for CASSISTARGYTF.

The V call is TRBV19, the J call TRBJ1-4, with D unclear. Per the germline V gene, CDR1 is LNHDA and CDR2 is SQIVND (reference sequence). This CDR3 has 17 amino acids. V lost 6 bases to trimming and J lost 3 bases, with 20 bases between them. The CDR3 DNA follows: TGTGCCAGTAGCCTAGGTCGTGGGTCTGCGGCTAATGAAAAACTGTTTTTT. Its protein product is CASSLGRGSAANEKLFF.

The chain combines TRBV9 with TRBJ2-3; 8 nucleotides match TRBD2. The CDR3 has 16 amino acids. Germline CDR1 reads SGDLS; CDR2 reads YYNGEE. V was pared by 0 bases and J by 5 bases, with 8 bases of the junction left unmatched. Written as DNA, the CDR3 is TGTGCCAGCAGCGTAGGAGGGACTAGACCCGGAGATACGCAGTATTTT. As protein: CASSVGGTRPGDTQYF.

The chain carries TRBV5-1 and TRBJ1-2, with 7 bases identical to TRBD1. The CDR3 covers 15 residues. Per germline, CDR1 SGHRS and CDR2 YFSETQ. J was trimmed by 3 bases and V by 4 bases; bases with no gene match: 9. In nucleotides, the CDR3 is TGCGCCAGCAGCCCCTCTGCAGGGGGGCACTATGGCTACACCTTC. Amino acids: CASSPSAGGHYGYTF.

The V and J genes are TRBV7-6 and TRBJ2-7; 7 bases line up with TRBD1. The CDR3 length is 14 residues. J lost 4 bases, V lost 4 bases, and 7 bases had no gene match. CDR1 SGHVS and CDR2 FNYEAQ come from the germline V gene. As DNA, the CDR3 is TGTGCCAGCAGCTCCCCCGGGACAGCTTACGAGCAGTACTTC. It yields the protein CASSSPGTAYEQYF.

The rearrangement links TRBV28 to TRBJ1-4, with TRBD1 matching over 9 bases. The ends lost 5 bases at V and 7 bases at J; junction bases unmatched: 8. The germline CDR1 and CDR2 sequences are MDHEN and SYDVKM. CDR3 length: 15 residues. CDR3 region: CASSPLDRGGEKLFF. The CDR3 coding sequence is TGTGCCAGCAGTCCTCTGGACAGGGGAGGTGAAAAACTGTTTTTT.

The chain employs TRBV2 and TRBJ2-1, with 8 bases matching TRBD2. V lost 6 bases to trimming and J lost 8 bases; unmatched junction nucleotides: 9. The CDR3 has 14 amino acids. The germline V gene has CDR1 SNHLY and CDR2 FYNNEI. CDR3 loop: CASSLSGRSDEQFF. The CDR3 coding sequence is TGTGCCAGCAGCTTAAGCGGGAGATCCGATGAGCAGTTCTTC.

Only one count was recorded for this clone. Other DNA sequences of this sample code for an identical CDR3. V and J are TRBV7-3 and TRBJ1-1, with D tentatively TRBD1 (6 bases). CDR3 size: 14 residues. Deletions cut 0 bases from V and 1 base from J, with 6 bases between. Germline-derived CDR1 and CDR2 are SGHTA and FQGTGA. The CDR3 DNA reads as TGTGCCAGCAGCTTAACAGGGGGGAACACTGAAGCTTTCTTT. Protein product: CASSLTGGNTEAFF.

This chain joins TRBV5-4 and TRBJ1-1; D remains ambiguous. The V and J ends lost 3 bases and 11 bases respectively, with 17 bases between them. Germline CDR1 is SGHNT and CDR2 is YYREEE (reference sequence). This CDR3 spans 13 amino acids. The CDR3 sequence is CASSSFGSGEAFF. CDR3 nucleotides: TGTGCCAGCAGCTCCTTCGGGAGCGGGGAGGCTTTCTTT.

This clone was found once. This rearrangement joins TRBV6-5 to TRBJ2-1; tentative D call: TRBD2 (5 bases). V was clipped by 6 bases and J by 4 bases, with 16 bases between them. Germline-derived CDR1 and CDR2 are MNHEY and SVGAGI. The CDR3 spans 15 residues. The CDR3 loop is CASSSLRSGYNEQFF. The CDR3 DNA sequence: TGTGCCAGCAGCTCTTTGAGGAGCGGTTACAATGAGCAGTTCTTC.

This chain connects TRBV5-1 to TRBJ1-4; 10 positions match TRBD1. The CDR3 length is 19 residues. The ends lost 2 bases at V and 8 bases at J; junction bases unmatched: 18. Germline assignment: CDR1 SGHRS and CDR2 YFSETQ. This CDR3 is CASSFHPPVDRGLGEKLFF. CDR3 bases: TGCGCCAGCAGCTTCCACCCTCCTGTCGACAGGGGGCTTGGGGAAAAACTGTTTTTT.

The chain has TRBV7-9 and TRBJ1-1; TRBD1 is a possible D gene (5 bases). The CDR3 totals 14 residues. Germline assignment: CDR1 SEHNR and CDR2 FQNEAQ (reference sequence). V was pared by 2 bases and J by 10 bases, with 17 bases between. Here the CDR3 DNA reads TGTGCCAGCAGCTTAACTCTCGTCCCCGGGGGAGCTTTCTTT. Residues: CASSLTLVPGGAFF.

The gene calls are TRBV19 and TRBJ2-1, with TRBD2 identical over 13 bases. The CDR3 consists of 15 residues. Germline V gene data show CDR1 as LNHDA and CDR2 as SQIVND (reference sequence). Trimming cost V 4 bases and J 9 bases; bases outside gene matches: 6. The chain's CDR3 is CASSSGTSGMSEQFF. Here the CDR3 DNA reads TGTGCCAGTAGTAGTGGGACTAGCGGGATGTCTGAGCAGTTCTTC.

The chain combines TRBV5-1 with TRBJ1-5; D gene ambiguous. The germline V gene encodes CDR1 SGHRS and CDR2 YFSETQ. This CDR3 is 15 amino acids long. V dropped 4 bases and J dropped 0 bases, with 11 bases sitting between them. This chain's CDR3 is CASSPGSYSNQPQHF. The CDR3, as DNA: TGCGCCAGCAGCCCCGGGTCCTATAGCAATCAGCCCCAGCATTTT.

CDR3 residues: CASSLPSNQPQHF. The CDR3 DNA reads TGTGCCAGCAGCCTCCCTAGCAATCAGCCCCAGCATTTT. This chain connects TRBV6-6 to TRBJ1-5, with unresolved D. The CDR3 is 13 residues long. Trimming took 6 bases from V and 0 from J, leaving 6 bases between them. Germline assignment: CDR1 MNHNY and CDR2 SVGAGI (reference sequence).

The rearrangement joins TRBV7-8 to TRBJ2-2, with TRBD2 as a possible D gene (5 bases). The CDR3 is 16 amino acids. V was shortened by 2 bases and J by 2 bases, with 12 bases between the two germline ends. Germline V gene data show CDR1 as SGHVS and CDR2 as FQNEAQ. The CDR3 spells CASSLRAVLNTGELFF. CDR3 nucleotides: TGTGCCAGCAGCTTAAGAGCGGTCCTCAACACCGGGGAGCTGTTTTTT.

The CDR3 spells CAISGVTGLNTEAFF. The CDR3 nucleotides read TGTGCCATCAGCGGGGTGACAGGGTTGAACACTGAAGCTTTCTTT. The chain is built from TRBV10-3 and TRBJ1-1; TRBD1 aligns across 7 bases. The CDR3 is 15 residues long. Trimming cost V 6 bases and J 0 bases; bases outside gene matches: 7. CDR1 ENHRY and CDR2 SYGVKD come from the germline V gene.